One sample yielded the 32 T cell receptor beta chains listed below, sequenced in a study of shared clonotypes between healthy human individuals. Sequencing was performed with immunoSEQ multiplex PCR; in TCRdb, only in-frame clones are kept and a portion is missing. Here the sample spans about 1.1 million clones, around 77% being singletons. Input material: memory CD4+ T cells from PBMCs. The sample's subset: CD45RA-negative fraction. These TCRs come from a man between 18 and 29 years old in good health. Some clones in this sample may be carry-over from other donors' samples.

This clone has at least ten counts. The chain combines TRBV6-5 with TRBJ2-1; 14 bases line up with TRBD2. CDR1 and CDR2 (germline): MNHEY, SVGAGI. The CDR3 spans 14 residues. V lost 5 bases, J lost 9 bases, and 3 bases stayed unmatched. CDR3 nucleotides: TGTGCCAGCAGTGGGACTAGCGGGAGTACTGAGCAGTTCTTC. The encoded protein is CASSGTSGSTEQFF.

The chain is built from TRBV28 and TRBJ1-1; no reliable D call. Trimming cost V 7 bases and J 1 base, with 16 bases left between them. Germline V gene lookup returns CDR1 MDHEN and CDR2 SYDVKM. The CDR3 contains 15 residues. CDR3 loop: CASIYLGKANTEAFF. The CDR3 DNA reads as TGTGCCAGCATCTACCTGGGCAAGGCGAACACTGAAGCTTTCTTT.

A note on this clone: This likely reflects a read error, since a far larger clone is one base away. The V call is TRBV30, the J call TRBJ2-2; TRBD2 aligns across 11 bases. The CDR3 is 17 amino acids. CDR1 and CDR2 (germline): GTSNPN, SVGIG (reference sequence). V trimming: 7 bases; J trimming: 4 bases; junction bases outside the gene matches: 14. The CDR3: CASNPTSGMARTGELFF. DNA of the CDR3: TGTGCCTCAAACCCGACTAGCGGGATGGCTCGCACCGGGGAGCTGTTTTTT.

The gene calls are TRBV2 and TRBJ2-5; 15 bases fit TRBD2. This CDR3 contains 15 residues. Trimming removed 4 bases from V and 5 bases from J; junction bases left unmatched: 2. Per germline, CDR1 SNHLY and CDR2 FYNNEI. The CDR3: CASSGTSGRGETQYF. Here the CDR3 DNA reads TGTGCCAGCAGTGGGACTAGCGGGAGGGGTGAGACCCAGTACTTC.

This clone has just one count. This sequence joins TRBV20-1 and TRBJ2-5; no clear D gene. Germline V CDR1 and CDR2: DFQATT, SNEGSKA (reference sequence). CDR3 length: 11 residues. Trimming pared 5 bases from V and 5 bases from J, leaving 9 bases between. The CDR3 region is CSAEVVETQYF. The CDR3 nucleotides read TGCAGTGCTGAGGTGGTGGAGACCCAGTACTTC.

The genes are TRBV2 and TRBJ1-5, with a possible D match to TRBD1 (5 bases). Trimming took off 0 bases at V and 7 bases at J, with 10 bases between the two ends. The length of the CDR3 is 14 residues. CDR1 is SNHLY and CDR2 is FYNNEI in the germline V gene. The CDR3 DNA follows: TGTGCCAGCAGTGAAGCGCTCAGGGAACAGCCCCAGCATTTT. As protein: CASSEALREQPQHF.

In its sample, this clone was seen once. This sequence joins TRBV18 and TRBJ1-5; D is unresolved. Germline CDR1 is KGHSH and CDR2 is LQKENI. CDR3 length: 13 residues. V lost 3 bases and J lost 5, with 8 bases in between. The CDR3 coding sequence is TGTGCCAGCTCACCCGCAGTTTATCAGCCCCAGCATTTT. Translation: CASSPAVYQPQHF.

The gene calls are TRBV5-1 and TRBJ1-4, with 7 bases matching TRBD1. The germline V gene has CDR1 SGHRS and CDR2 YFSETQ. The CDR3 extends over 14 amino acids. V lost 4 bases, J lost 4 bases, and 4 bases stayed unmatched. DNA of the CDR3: TGCGCCAGCAGCATGGGACAGCATAATGAAAAACTGTTTTTT. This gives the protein CASSMGQHNEKLFF.

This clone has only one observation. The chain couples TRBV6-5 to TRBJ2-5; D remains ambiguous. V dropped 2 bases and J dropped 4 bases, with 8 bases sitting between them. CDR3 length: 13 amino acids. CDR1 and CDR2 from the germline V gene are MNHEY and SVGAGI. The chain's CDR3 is CASSYLSGETQYF. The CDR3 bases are TGTGCCAGCAGTTACCTTAGTGGAGAGACCCAGTACTTC.

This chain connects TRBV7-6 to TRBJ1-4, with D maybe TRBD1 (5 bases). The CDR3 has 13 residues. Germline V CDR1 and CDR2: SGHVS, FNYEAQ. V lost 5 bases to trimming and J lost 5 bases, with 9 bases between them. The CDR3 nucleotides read TGTGCCAGCAGCCTCCGGGGGAATGAAAAACTGTTTTTT. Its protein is CASSLRGNEKLFF.

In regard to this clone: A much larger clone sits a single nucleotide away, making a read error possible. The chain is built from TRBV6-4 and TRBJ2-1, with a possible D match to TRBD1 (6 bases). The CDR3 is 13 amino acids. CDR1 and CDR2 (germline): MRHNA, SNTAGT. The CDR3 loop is CAGSDRDNNEQFF. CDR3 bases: TGTGCCGGCAGTGACCGGGACAACAATGAGCAGTTCTTC.

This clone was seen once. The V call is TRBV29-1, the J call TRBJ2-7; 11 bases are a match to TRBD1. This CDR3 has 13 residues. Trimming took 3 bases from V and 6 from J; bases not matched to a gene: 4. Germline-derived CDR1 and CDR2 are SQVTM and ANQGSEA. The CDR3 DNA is TGCAGCGTTGACGGACAGGGGGCCGGCGAGCAGTACTTC. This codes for CSVDGQGAGEQYF.

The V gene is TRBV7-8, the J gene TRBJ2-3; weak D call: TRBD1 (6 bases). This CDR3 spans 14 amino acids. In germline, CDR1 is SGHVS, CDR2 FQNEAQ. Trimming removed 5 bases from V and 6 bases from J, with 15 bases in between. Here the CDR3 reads CASSPRGLGDTQYF. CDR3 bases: TGTGCCAGCAGCCCCAGGGGATTAGGGGATACGCAGTATTTT.

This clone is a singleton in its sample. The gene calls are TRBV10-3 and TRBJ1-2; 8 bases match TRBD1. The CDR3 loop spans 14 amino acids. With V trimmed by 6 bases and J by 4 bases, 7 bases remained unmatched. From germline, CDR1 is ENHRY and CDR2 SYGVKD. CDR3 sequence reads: CAIRSDRVSYGYTF. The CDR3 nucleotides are TGTGCCATCAGGTCGGACAGGGTGTCCTATGGCTACACCTTC.

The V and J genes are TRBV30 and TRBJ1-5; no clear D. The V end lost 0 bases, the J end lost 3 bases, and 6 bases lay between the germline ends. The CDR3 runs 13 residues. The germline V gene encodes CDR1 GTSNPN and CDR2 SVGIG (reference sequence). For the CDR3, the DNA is TGTGCCTGGAGTGTACTATACAATCAGCCCCAGCATTTT. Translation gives CAWSVLYNQPQHF.

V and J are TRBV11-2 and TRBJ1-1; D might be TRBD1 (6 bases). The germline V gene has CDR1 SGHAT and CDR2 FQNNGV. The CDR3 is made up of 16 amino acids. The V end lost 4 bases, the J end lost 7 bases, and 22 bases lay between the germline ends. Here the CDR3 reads CASSYGGRARGYEAFF. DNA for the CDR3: TGTGCCAGCAGCTATGGGGGCAGGGCCCGGGGGTATGAAGCTTTCTTT.

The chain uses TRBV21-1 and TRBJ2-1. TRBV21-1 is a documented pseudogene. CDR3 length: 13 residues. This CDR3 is CASSPGRDNEQFF. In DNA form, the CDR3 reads TGTGCCAGCAGCCCGGGACGGGACAATGAGCAGTTCTTC.

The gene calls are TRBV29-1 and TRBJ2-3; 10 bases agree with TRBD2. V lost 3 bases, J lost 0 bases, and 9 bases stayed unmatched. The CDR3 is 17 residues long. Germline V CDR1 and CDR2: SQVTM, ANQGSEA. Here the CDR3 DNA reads TGCAGCGTTGACGGACTAGCGGAGGTGACTAGCACAGATACGCAGTATTTT. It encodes CSVDGLAEVTSTDTQYF.

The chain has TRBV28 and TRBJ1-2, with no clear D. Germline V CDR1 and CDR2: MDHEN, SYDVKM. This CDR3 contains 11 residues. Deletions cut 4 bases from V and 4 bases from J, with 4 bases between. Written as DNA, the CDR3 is TGTGCCAGCAGTTACATCTATGGCTACACCTTC. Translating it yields CASSYIYGYTF.

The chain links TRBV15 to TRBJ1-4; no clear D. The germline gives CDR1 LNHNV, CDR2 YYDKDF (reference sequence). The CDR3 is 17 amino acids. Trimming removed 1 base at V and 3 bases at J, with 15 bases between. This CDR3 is CATSRALRGVPNEKLFF. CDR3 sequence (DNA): TGTGCCACCAGCAGAGCTCTTCGCGGGGTACCTAATGAAAAACTGTTTTTT. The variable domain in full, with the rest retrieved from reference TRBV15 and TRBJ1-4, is DAMVIQNPRYQVTQFGKPVTLSCSQTLNHNVMYWYQQKSSQAPKLLFHYYDKDFNNEADTPDNFQSRRPNTSFCFLDIRSPGLGDTAMYLCATSRALRGVPNEKLFFGSGTQLSVL.

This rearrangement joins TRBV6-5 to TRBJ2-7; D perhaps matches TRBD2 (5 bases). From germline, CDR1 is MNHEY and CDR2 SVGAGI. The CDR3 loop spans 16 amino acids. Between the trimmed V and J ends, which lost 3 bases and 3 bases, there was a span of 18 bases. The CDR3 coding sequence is TGTGCCAGCAGTTATGCGGGCCCGGGTGTTTTCTACGAGCAGTACTTC. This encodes CASSYAGPGVFYEQYF.

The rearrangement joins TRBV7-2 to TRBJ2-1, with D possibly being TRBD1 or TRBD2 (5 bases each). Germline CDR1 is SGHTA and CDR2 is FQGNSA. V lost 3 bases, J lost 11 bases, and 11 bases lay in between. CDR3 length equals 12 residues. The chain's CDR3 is CASSFPGTQQFF. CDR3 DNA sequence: TGTGCCAGCAGCTTCCCGGGGACCCAGCAGTTCTTC.

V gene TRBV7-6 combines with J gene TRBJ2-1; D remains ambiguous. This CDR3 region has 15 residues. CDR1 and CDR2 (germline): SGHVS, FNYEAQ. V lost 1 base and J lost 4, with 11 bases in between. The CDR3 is CASSLGSSLYNEQFF. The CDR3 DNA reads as TGTGCCAGCAGCTTAGGGTCAAGCCTATACAATGAGCAGTTCTTC.

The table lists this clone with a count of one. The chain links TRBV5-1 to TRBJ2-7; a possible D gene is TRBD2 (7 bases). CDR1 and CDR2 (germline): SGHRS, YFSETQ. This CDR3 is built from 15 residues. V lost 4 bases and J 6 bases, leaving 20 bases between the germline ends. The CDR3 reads CASSTNRGGVAEQYF. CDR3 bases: TGCGCCAGCAGCACGAACAGAGGGGGGGTCGCCGAGCAGTACTTC. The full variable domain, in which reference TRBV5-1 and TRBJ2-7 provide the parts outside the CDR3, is KAGVTQTPRYLIKTRGQQVTLSCSPISGHRSVSWYQQTPGQGLQFLFEYFSETQRNKGNFPGRFSGRQFSNSRSEMNVSTLELGDSALYLCASSTNRGGVAEQYFGPGTRLTVT.

The CDR3 here is CASSLVGGKNIQYF. In nucleotides, the CDR3 is TGTGCCAGCAGCTTAGTAGGGGGCAAGAACATTCAGTACTTC. The J gene is TRBJ2-4, the V gene TRBV7-9; the match to TRBD1 covers 7 bases. V lost 1 base and J lost 7; bases outside the gene matches: 4. Germline V CDR1 and CDR2: SEHNR, FQNEAQ (reference sequence). This CDR3 has 14 amino acids.

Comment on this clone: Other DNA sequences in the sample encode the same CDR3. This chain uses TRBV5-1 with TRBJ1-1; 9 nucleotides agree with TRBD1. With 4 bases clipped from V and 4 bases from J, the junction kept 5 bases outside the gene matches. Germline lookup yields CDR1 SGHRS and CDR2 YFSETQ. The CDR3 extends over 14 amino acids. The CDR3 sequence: CASSLDRGITEAFF. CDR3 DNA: TGCGCCAGCAGCCTTGACAGGGGGATCACTGAAGCTTTCTTT. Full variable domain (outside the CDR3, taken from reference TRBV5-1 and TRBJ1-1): KAGVTQTPRYLIKTRGQQVTLSCSPISGHRSVSWYQQTPGQGLQFLFEYFSETQRNKGNFPGRFSGRQFSNSRSEMNVSTLELGDSALYLCASSLDRGITEAFFGQGTRLTVV.

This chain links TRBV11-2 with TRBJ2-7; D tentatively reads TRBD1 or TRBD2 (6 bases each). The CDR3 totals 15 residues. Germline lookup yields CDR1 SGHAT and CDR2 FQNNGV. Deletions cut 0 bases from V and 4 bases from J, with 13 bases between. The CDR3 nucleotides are TGTGCCAGCAGCTTAGAGTTCCAGGGGAGGTACGAGCAGTACTTC. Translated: CASSLEFQGRYEQYF.

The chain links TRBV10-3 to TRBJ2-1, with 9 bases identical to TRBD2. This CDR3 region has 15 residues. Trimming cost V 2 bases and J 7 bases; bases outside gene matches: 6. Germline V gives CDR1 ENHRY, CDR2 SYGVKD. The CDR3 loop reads CAISETAGGRNEQFF. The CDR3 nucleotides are TGTGCCATCAGTGAGACTGCGGGAGGGCGGAATGAGCAGTTCTTC.

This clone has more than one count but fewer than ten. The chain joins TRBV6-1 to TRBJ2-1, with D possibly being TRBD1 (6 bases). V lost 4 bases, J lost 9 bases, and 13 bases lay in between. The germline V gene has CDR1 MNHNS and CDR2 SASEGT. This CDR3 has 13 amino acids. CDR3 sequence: CASSGSSRGEQFF. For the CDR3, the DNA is TGTGCCAGCAGTGGATCAAGCAGGGGTGAGCAGTTCTTC.

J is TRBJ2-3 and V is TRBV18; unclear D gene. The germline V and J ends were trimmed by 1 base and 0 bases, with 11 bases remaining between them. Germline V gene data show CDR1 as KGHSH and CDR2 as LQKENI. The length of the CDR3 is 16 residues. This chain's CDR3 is CASSPRALGSTDTQYF. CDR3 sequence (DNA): TGTGCCAGCTCACCACGGGCACTGGGAAGCACAGATACGCAGTATTTT.

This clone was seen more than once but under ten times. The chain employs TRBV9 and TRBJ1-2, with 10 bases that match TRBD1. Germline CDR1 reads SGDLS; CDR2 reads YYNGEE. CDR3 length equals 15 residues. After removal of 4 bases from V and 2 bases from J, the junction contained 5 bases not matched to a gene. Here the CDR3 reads CASSPRDRGNYGYTF. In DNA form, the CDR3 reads TGTGCCAGCAGCCCTAGGGACAGGGGAAACTATGGCTACACCTTC.

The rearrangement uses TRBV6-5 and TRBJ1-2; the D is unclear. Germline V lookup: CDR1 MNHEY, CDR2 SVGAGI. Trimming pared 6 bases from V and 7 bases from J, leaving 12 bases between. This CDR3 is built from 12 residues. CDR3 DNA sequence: TGTGCCAGCAGGACCCTGGACGCTGGCTACACCTTC. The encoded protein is CASRTLDAGYTF.